This TCR beta chain was identified in a study of T cells after yellow fever vaccination. This clonotype was counted at least ten times. As yet, its antigen is unknown. Study conclusions and caveats: The booster saw the reappearance of most primary-vaccination clones (roughly 96% CD4, roughly 87% CD8). Although the secondary response was weaker, it peaked faster, at day 5 versus 15.

Germline V gene data show CDR1 as MNHEY and CDR2 as SVGEGT. The V and J ends lost 6 bases and 3 bases respectively, with 9 bases between them. The CDR3 runs to 13 residues. Template-switching 5'RACE yielded the TCR cDNA; a universal primer site and UMIs were added in the process. TCRdb reanalysed the 5' RACE reads using MiXCR and keeps one entry per CDR3 protein. Of about 310,000 distinct CDR3 sequences in the sample, roughly 3.5% were seen once. The genes are TRBV6-2 or TRBV6-3 and TRBJ1-5; D perhaps matches TRBD1 (5 bases). The clonotype was recovered from a young man who received the YFV17D yellow fever vaccine. Sample: PBMCs, taken on the day of the yellow fever booster vaccination. The CDR3 sequence: CASSDSYNQPQHF. Written as DNA, the CDR3 is TGTGCCAGCAGCGACAGCTACAATCAGCCCCAGCATTTT.